Listed below are T cell receptor beta chains from one sample, sequenced in a study of blood T cell repertoires in COVID-19. TCRdb keeps only in-frame clones here, not all; method: immunoSEQ multiplex PCR. The sample consists of over 300,000 clones, around 88% of them appearing once. Sample: peripheral blood. The receptors here all came from a woman aged 50 to 60 with acute or convalescent COVID-19. The CDR3 runs from the conserved cysteine through the conserved F or W. D genes are given only for firm matches. Clone size is given for some rows only: seen once, a few or many times, or a class if the clone is expanded.

>TRBV7-9|TRBJ2-5|-|TRBD1
CASSLGDRETQYF
TGTGCCAGCAGCTTAGGGGACAGAGAGACCCAGTACTTC
>TRBV19|TRBJ2-5|once|-
CASSTAGGQETQYF
TGTGCCAGTAGTACGGCGGGTGGCCAAGAGACCCAGTACTTC
>TRBV7-2|TRBJ1-6|-|TRBD1
CASSLGQGGNSPLHF
TGTGCCAGCAGCTTGGGGCAGGGGGGCAATTCACCCCTCCACTTT
>TRBV30|TRBJ1-6|once|-
CAWNRDGGSPLHF
TGTGCCTGGAACAGGGACGGTGGATCACCCCTCCACTTT
>TRBV9|TRBJ2-5|-|TRBD2
CASSPQKGLAQETQYF
TGTGCCAGCAGCCCCCAAAAGGGACTAGCCCAAGAGACCCAGTACTTC
>TRBV9|TRBJ2-3|-|TRBD2
CASSVRAQGRESPDTQYF
TGTGCCAGCAGCGTGAGGGCACAAGGGCGGGAGAGTCCAGATACGCAGTATTTT
>TRBV9|TRBJ1-4|-|TRBD1
CASSGLGQVGEKLFF
TGTGCCAGCAGCGGACTCGGACAGGTGGGGGAAAAACTGTTTTTT
>TRBV5-4|TRBJ2-7|-|TRBD2
CASSLGGRGSPDLEQYF
TGTGCCAGCAGCTTGGGCGGGAGGGGGTCCCCTGATCTCGAGCAGTACTTC
>TRBV5-4|TRBJ2-3|-|TRBD2
CASSLKTSGSDTQYF
TGTGCCAGCAGCTTGAAAACTAGCGGATCAGATACGCAGTATTTT
>TRBV5-1|TRBJ2-1|-|TRBD2
CASSLILAGVNNEQFF
TGCGCCAGCAGCCTCATACTAGCGGGAGTGAACAATGAGCAGTTCTTC
>TRBV2|TRBJ1-1|-|TRBD1
CASSSRTGTNTEAFF
TGTGCCAGCAGTTCGAGGACAGGGACGAACACTGAAGCTTTCTTT
>TRBV28|TRBJ2-7|-|TRBD2
CASSNPGGSLNEQYF
TGTGCCAGCAGTAACCCCGGCGGGAGTCTTAACGAGCAGTACTTC
>TRBV7-3|TRBJ1-1|-|-
CASSLSRGANTEAFF
TGTGCCAGCAGCTTAAGCAGGGGTGCGAACACTGAAGCTTTCTTT
>TRBV28|TRBJ2-7|-|TRBD2
CASSSGRTSGSYEQYF
TGTGCCAGCAGTTCAGGTCGTACTAGCGGAAGCTACGAGCAGTACTTC
>TRBV27|TRBJ2-6|-|-
CASSLSGANVLTF
TGTGCCAGCAGCCTATCTGGGGCCAACGTCCTGACTTTC
>TRBV4-1|TRBJ2-1|-|TRBD2
CASSQAFQVSRGGEQFF
TGCGCCAGCAGCCAAGCATTTCAGGTTTCCCGGGGGGGTGAGCAGTTCTTC
>TRBV27|TRBJ1-6|few|-
CASRYGGSYNSPLHF
TGTGCCAGCCGTTACGGTGGTTCCTATAATTCACCCCTCCACTTT
>TRBV28|TRBJ1-4|-|-
CASSLGGYNEKLFF
TGTGCCAGCAGTTTAGGGGGGTATAATGAAAAACTGTTTTTT
>TRBV4-1|TRBJ2-7|-|TRBD2
CASSPGLAGVYEQYF
TGCGCCAGCAGCCCTGGACTAGCGGGGGTCTACGAGCAGTACTTC
>TRBV7-2|TRBJ2-7|-|TRBD2
CASSLAGTRGYEQYF
TGTGCCAGCAGCTTAGCGGGGACTAGGGGCTACGAGCAGTACTTC
>TRBV28|TRBJ1-5|-|-
CASSFPQIWGLSSNQPQHF
TGTGCCAGCAGTTTCCCTCAAATCTGGGGACTGTCGAGCAATCAGCCCCAGCATTTT
>TRBV12-3/TRBV12-4|TRBJ1-1|-|-
CASSGRREAFF
TGTGCCAGCAGCGGTCGGAGAGAAGCTTTCTTT
>TRBV19|TRBJ2-7|-|TRBD1
CASSVFDREFQGQYF
TGTGCCAGTAGTGTCTTCGACAGGGAATTTCAAGGGCAGTACTTC
>TRBV20-1|TRBJ1-5|-|TRBD1
CSASGTGYQPQHF
TGCAGTGCTAGTGGGACAGGGTATCAGCCCCAGCATTTT
>TRBV5-1|TRBJ1-1|few|-
CASSLWSGPMNTEAFF
TGCGCCAGCAGCTTGTGGTCAGGGCCCATGAACACTGAAGCTTTCTTT
>TRBV5-1|TRBJ1-1|-|-
CASSSGMNTEAFF
TGCGCCAGCAGCTCAGGGATGAACACTGAAGCTTTCTTT
>TRBV7-2|TRBJ2-1|-|-
CASKTAVPRSEQFF
TGTGCCAGTAAGACGGCGGTCCCCCGCTCTGAGCAGTTCTTC
>TRBV18|TRBJ2-3|-|TRBD2
CASSPPSGAPTDTQYF
TGTGCCAGCTCACCACCGAGCGGGGCCCCCACAGATACGCAGTATTTT
>TRBV7-8|TRBJ1-5|-|-
CASSLSWAGPNNQPQHF
TGTGCCAGCAGCTTATCCTGGGCAGGGCCTAACAATCAGCCCCAGCATTTT
>TRBV6-5|TRBJ1-1|-|-
CASSYALTITEAFF
TGTGCCAGCAGTTACGCGCTGACAATCACTGAAGCTTTCTTT